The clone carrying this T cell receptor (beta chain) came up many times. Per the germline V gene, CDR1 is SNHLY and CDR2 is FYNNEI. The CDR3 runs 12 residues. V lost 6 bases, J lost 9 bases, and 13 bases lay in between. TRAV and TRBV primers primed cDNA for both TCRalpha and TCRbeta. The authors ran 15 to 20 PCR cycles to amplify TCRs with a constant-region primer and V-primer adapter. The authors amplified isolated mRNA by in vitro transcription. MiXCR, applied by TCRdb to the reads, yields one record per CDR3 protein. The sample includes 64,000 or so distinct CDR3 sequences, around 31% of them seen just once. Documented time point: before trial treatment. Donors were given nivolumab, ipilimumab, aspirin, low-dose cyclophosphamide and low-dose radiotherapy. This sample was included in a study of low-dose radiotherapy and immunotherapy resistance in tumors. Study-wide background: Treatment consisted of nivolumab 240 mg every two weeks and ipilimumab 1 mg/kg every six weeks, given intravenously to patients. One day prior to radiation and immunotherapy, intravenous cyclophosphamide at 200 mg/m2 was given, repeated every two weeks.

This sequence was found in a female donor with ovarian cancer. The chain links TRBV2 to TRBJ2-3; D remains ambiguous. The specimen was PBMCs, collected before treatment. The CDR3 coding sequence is TGTGCCAGCAGAGAGACCTACGTAACGCAGTATTTT. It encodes CASRETYVTQYF.